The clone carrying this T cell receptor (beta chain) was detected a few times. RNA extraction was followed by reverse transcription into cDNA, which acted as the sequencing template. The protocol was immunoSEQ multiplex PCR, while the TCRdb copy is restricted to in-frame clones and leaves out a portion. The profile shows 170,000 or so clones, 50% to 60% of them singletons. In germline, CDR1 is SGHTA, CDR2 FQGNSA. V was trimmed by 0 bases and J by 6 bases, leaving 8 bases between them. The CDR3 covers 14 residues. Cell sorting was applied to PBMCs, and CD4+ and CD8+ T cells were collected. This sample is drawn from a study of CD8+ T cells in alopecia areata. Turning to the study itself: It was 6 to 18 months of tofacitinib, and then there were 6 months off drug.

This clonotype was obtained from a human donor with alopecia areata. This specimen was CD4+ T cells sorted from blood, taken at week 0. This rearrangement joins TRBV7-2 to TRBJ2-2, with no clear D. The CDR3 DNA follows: TGTGCCAGCAGCTTAGCTAGCCGTTCCGGGGAGCTGTTTTTT. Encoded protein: CASSLASRSGELFF.